Detailed here is one TCR beta chain. Naive CD8 isolation took CD45RO-negative cells positively selected for CCR7 and excluded terminally differentiated effector memory CD45RA+ cells. This record comes from a study of shared clonotypes between healthy human individuals. TCRdb keeps only in-frame clones here, not all; method: immunoSEQ multiplex PCR. The sample yields some 800,000 clones, 85% to 95% seen once. Specimen: naive CD8+ T cells sorted from blood. This TCR came from a man under 40 in good health.

CDR3 in amino acids: CAWSVTPGYEQYF. CDR3 DNA sequence: TGTGCCTGGAGTGTTACTCCCGGGTACGAGCAGTACTTC. The chain couples TRBV30 to TRBJ2-7; D call uncertain. V shed 0 bases and J shed 4 bases, with 10 bases lying between them. The CDR3 covers 13 residues. Germline V CDR1 and CDR2: GTSNPN, SVGIG (reference sequence).